Following are 20 T cell receptor beta chains from one sample sequenced in a study of control samples from healthy donors and cancer patients. Only in-frame clones appear in the TCRdb table, and some are missing; sequencing was by immunoSEQ multiplex PCR. This table holds tens of thousands of clones, around 93% found once. Sequencing was performed on PBMCs. These TCRs come from a woman aged 40-49 years with head and neck cancer.

The V and J genes are TRBV28 and TRBJ1-1, with D unresolved. Germline CDR1 is MDHEN and CDR2 is SYDVKM. With 2 bases removed from V and 8 bases from J, the gap between germline ends came to 12 bases. This CDR3 is 13 amino acids long. CDR3 amino acids: CASSLHGPREAFF. The CDR3 DNA follows: TGTGCCAGCAGTTTACACGGCCCGAGAGAAGCTTTCTTT.

The V gene is TRBV21-1, the J gene TRBJ1-4. TRBV21-1 is described as a pseudogene. This CDR3 region has 15 residues. The DNA of the CDR3 is TGTGCCAGCAGCAAATGGACGGGGCCTAATGAAAAACTGTTTTTT. Translating it yields CASSKWTGPNEKLFF.

The V and J genes are TRBV5-1 and TRBJ1-1; no reliable D call. Germline loops: CDR1 SGHRS, CDR2 YFSETQ. Trimming took 4 bases from V and 7 from J, leaving 23 bases between them. This CDR3 comprises 16 residues. CDR3 amino acids: CASSVRLRGMGIEAFF. In DNA, the CDR3 is TGCGCCAGCAGCGTGAGGCTGCGAGGGATGGGGATTGAAGCTTTCTTT.

This chain uses TRBV27 with TRBJ2-7; 11 nucleotides match TRBD2. J gave up 0 bases and V 8 bases, and 0 bases lay outside the gene matches. Germline CDR1 and CDR2: MNHEY and SMNVEV (reference sequence). The CDR3 covers 13 residues. CDR3 coding DNA: TGTGCCAGCGGACTAGCGGGCTCCTACGAGCAGTACTTC. Translation gives CASGLAGSYEQYF.

The chain has TRBV7-8 and TRBJ2-3; TRBD2 might be the D (5 bases). The CDR3 loop spans 14 amino acids. CDR1 is SGHVS, CDR2 FQNEAQ, per germline. The V end lost 6 bases, the J end lost 2 bases, and 12 bases lay between the germline ends. The CDR3 coding sequence is TGTGCCAGCAGGATAGGCGGGTTCACAGATACGCAGTATTTT. Its translation is CASRIGGFTDTQYF. The full variable domain, completed using reference TRBV7-8 and TRBJ2-3, is GAGVSQSPRYKVAKRGQDVALRCDPISGHVSLFWYQQALGQGPEFLTYFQNEAQLDKSGLPSDRFFAERPEGSVSTLKIQRTQQEDSAVYLCASRIGGFTDTQYFGPGTRLTVL.

The chain is built from TRBV5-1 and TRBJ2-7, with 8 bases aligning to TRBD2. Trimming took 4 bases from V and 0 from J; bases not matched to a gene: 3. CDR1 SGHRS and CDR2 YFSETQ come from the germline V gene. The CDR3 is made up of 14 amino acids. Here the CDR3 reads CASSQTSASYEQYF. The CDR3 DNA reads as TGCGCCAGCAGCCAGACTAGCGCCTCCTACGAGCAGTACTTC.

This sequence joins TRBV11-1 and TRBJ2-3; D gene unclear. V lost 1 base and J lost 2, with 10 bases in between. Germline V gene data show CDR1 as SGHAT and CDR2 as FQDESV (reference sequence). The CDR3 is 15 residues long. The CDR3, as DNA: TGTGCCAGCAGCTTAGAGTGGGAAGCCACAGATACGCAGTATTTT. Encoded protein: CASSLEWEATDTQYF.

The rearrangement links TRBV3-1 (or the pseudogene TRBV3-2) to TRBJ1-1; the D is unclear. Per the germline V gene, CDR1 is LGHDT and CDR2 is YNNKEL (reference sequence). Trimming left V 4 bases short and J 3 bases short, with 9 bases between. This CDR3 is 13 amino acids long. The CDR3 spells CASSRAPDTEAFF. The CDR3 region has the DNA TGTGCCAGCAGCCGAGCCCCGGACACTGAAGCTTTCTTT.

The rearrangement links TRBV19 to TRBJ1-4, with TRBD1 matching 7 bases. CDR3 size: 15 residues. In germline, CDR1 is LNHDA, CDR2 SQIVND (reference sequence). V gave up 3 bases and J gave up 2 bases; unmatched junction bases: 3. For the CDR3, the DNA is TGTGCCAGTAGTATTCCAGGGGGTACTAATGAAAAACTGTTTTTT. It yields the protein CASSIPGGTNEKLFF.

This clone was detected only a few times. V is TRBV18 and J is TRBJ2-7, with TRBD2 matching over 14 bases. Germline values: CDR1 KGHSH, CDR2 LQKENI. The CDR3 runs to 17 residues. Losses at the gene ends were 3 bases for V and 2 bases for J; bases not matched to a gene: 6. CDR3 sequence (DNA): TGTGCCAGCTCACCCCTCCCGACTAGCGGGAGGGCCTACGAGCAGTACTTC. Protein sequence: CASSPLPTSGRAYEQYF. Filled out from reference TRBV18 and TRBJ2-7, the complete variable domain reads NAGVMQNPRHLVRRRGQEARLRCSPMKGHSHVYWYRQLPEEGLKFMVYLQKENIIDESGMPKERFSAEFPKEGPSILRIQQVVRGDSAAYFCASSPLPTSGRAYEQYFGPGTRLTVT.

This chain connects TRBV24-1 to TRBJ1-5; a possible D gene is TRBD1 (5 bases). The germline V gene encodes CDR1 KGHDR and CDR2 SFDVKD. This CDR3 spans 14 amino acids. V was cut by 2 bases and J by 5 bases, with 9 bases left in between. DNA of the CDR3: TGTGCCACCAGTGATTCAGGGAGTTATCAGCCCCAGCATTTT. Residues: CATSDSGSYQPQHF.

The chain links TRBV25-1 to TRBJ2-2; no reliable D call. V was trimmed by 0 bases and J by 3 bases, leaving 5 bases between them. This CDR3 contains 14 residues. Germline assignment: CDR1 MGHDK and CDR2 SYGVNS. The CDR3 nucleotides read TGTGCCAGCAGTGAATATGGGGACACCGGGGAGCTGTTTTTT. It translates to CASSEYGDTGELFF.

The chain combines TRBV6-5 with TRBJ2-5, with D possibly matching TRBD1 (6 bases). Germline values: CDR1 MNHEY, CDR2 SVGAGI. With 6 bases removed from V and 3 bases from J, the gap between germline ends came to 11 bases. CDR3 size: 13 residues. The CDR3 nucleotides are TGTGCCAGCAGGGGGGCTGGAGAAGAGACCCAGTACTTC. This encodes CASRGAGEETQYF.

The rearrangement links TRBV24-1 to TRBJ1-2; 9 nucleotides line up with TRBD1. In germline, CDR1 is KGHDR, CDR2 SFDVKD. The trim removed 2 bases at V and 4 bases at J, leaving 10 bases unmatched. There are 17 residues in the CDR3. In DNA, the CDR3 is TGTGCCACCAGTGATTGGGGGACAGGGAGGACTGGCTATGGCTACACCTTC. Its translation: CATSDWGTGRTGYGYTF.

The count of this clone is one. This chain connects TRBV27 to TRBJ2-7, with 10 bases fitting TRBD2. The CDR3 length is 14 residues. Trimming at V came to 1 base and at J to 6 bases, leaving 3 bases not matched to a gene. Germline V lookup: CDR1 MNHEY, CDR2 SMNVEV (reference sequence). The CDR3 is CASSLYLAGVEQYF. CDR3 sequence (DNA): TGTGCCAGCAGTTTATACCTAGCGGGAGTCGAGCAGTACTTC.

This chain connects TRBV7-9 to TRBJ2-3; 7 bases map to TRBD1. The CDR3 is 15 residues long. V lost 5 bases, J lost 1 base, and 6 bases stayed unmatched. Germline CDR1 SEHNR, CDR2 FQNEAQ (reference sequence). CDR3 region: CASSPRGGGTDTQYF. The DNA of the CDR3 is TGTGCCAGCAGCCCTCGAGGGGGCGGCACAGATACGCAGTATTTT.

This rearrangement joins TRBV14 to TRBJ2-3; TRBD2 aligns across 8 bases. This CDR3 region has 16 residues. V was clipped by 4 bases and J by 2 bases; unmatched bases: 8. Germline V gene sequence: CDR1 SGHDN, CDR2 FVKESK. The CDR3 region is CASSPLTSAITDTQYF. The CDR3 DNA sequence: TGTGCCAGCAGCCCCTTGACTAGCGCCATCACAGATACGCAGTATTTT.

This chain uses TRBV27 with TRBJ2-4; 7 bases align to TRBD1. V lost 2 bases and J lost 1; bases outside the gene matches: 8. The germline CDR1 and CDR2 sequences are MNHEY and SMNVEV (reference sequence). The CDR3 runs 17 residues. The CDR3 here is CASSLKAGGWAKNIQYF. The CDR3 bases are TGTGCCAGCAGTTTAAAGGCAGGGGGATGGGCCAAAAACATTCAGTACTTC.

The rearrangement joins TRBV7-9 to TRBJ1-1, with a tentative D call TRBD1 (5 bases). V lost 7 bases and J 6 bases, leaving 18 bases between the germline ends. Germline V gives CDR1 SEHNR, CDR2 FQNEAQ (reference sequence). This CDR3 spans 14 amino acids. The CDR3 nucleotides are TGTGCCAGCATTCTATTCCCGGGGCAGGCTGAAGCTTTCTTT. This translates into CASILFPGQAEAFF.

This chain links TRBV30 with TRBJ2-5; D perhaps matches TRBD2 (5 bases). This CDR3 region has 16 residues. Germline loops: CDR1 GTSNPN, CDR2 SVGIG (reference sequence). The germline V and J ends were trimmed by 0 bases and 2 bases, with 16 bases remaining between them. The CDR3 here is CAWSVPDYPEQETQYF. The CDR3 DNA reads as TGTGCCTGGAGTGTACCCGACTACCCGGAACAAGAGACCCAGTACTTC. The full variable domain, rest sourced from reference TRBV30 and TRBJ2-5, is SQTIHQWPATLVQPVGSPLSLECTVEGTSNPNLYWYRQAAGRGLQLLFYSVGIGQISSEVPQNLSASRPQDRQFILSSKKLLLSDSGFYLCAWSVPDYPEQETQYFGPGTRLLVL.